This T cell receptor beta chain was profiled in a study of human T cells and chemical hapten exposure. Looking at the study overall: Subjects had 2% DPC placed on about 2 cm by about 2 cm of upper inner arm skin for sensitization. Broader study findings: Expanded TCRs were compared with controls, and the expanded TCRs formed significantly more large CDR3 similarity clusters.

The time point denotes: patch test 2, 6 weeks after DPC sensitization. Documented treatment: therapeutic diphenylcyclopropenone sensitization with weekly scalp DPC. The drawing of blood occurred before each patch test was applied. The study enrolled 18 to 70-year-old alopecia patients suitable for DPC. Via MiXCR, TCRdb re-called the RACE reads, giving one row per CDR3 protein. The sample has approximately 69,000 distinct CDR3 sequences, 10% to 13% seen once. This clonotype appeared a single time. What it binds is unknown. Germline V gene sequence: CDR1 LGHNA, CDR2 YNFKEQ. V lost 1 base to trimming and J lost 8 bases, with 11 bases between them. The CDR3 has 13 residues.

The TCR sequence derives from a woman aged 50 to 65 with alopecia areata. Some clones in this sample may be carry-over from other donors' samples. V usage is TRBV4-2 and J usage is TRBJ1-1; D gene ambiguous. The specimen was whole blood, collected in connection with sensitization to the hapten diphenylcyclopropenone (DPC). The CDR3 DNA follows: TGTGCCAGCAGCCAAGCCAGAGGTAGCGAAGCTTTCTTT. Amino acids: CASSQARGSEAFF.